Listed here is a single T cell receptor (beta chain). These data originate in a study of blood T cell repertoires in COVID-19. Study as a whole: The United States, Italy and Spain supplied acute and convalescent COVID-19 samples. T cells, B-cell-depleted T cells, or PBMCs supplied cDNA or gDNA.

Per the original methods: For nucleated cells, counts were estimated from reference gene primer amplification. Repertoires were generated with immunoSEQ multiplex PCR, while TCRdb's copy carries only in-frame clones and drops some. V and J calls and clone size are given by that table; D and trimming were obtained from the DNA. Counted here are a few hundred thousand clones, over 75% occurring once; the ten biggest clones make up about 1.9%. V lost 3 bases and J lost 1, with 8 bases in between. Germline V gene lookup returns CDR1 LNHDA and CDR2 SQIVND (reference sequence). The CDR3 has 14 residues. The clonotype was recovered from a man aged 40-49 years in a cohort exposed to, infected with or recovered from COVID-19 (not recorded which). The sequenced sample was PBMCs or T cells enriched from blood (not recorded which). The genes are TRBV19 and TRBJ2-3; D may be TRBD2 (5 bases). The CDR3, as DNA: TGTGCCAGTAGTATTCGCGGGCGCACAGATACGCAGTATTTT. Translation: CASSIRGRTDTQYF.